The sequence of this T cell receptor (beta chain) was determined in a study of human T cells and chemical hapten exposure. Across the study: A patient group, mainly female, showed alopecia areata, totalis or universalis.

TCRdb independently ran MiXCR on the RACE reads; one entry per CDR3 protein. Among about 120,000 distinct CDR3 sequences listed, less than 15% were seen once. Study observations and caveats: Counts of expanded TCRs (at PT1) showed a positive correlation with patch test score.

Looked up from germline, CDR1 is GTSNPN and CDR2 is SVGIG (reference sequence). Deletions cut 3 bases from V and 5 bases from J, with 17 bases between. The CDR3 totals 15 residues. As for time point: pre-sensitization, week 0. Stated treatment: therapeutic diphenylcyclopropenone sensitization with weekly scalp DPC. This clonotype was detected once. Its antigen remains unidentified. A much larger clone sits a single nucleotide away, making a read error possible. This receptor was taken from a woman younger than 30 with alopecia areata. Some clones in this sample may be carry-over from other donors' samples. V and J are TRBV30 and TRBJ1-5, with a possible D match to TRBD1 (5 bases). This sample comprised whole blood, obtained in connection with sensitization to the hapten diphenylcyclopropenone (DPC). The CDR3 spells CAWSADGGGHQPQHF. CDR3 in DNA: TGTGCCTGGAGCGCGGACGGGGGAGGTCATCAGCCCCAGCATTTT.